These 26 T cell receptor beta chains were sequenced from one sample in a study of metastatic and nonmetastatic thyroid tumors. TCRdb re-clonotyped the PCR reads via MiXCR. The sample carries 25,000 to 35,000 clones, around 20% recorded once. No treatment of any kind had been given to any patient before thyroid surgery. Sample: blood. These receptors came from a female donor with papillary thyroid cancer or a benign thyroid nodule (not recorded which). Some clones in this sample may be carry-over from other donors' samples.

The chain uses TRBV11-2 and TRBJ2-2, with D possibly called TRBD1 or TRBD2 (6 bases each). The ends were cut back, 5 bases at V and 5 bases at J, with 21 bases in the middle. From germline, CDR1 is SGHAT and CDR2 FQNNGV. This CDR3 region has 17 residues. The CDR3 spells CASSLAPGALTTGELFF. DNA of the CDR3: TGTGCCAGCAGCCTCGCCCCGGGGGCGCTTACTACCGGGGAGCTGTTTTTT.

This clone was observed a handful of times. Sequence at one end of the junction differs from germline and may be a read error. This chain links TRBV2 with TRBJ2-2; 7 bases align to TRBD1. This CDR3 comprises 12 residues. The germline gives CDR1 SNHLY, CDR2 FYNNEI. The CDR3, as DNA: TGTGCCAGCAGTGGAGACACAGGGGAGATGTTTTTT. This encodes CASSGDTGEMFF.

This clone was seen repeatedly, ten times or more. V usage is TRBV29-1 and J usage is TRBJ2-5; D is possibly TRBD2 (5 bases). The CDR3 covers 15 residues. Looked up from germline, CDR1 is SQVTM and CDR2 is ANQGSEA. The CDR3 DNA sequence: TGCGACCAGCGGAGAGGCGGAGACATCCAAGAGACCCAGTACTTC. Its translation: CDQRRGGDIQETQYF.

This clone was found many times. The gene calls are TRBV7-9 and TRBJ1-6; D unresolved. Germline CDR1 SEHNR, CDR2 FQNEAQ (reference sequence). Trimming shortened V by 2 bases and J by 9 bases, and 5 bases separated the two germline ends. This CDR3 spans 12 amino acids. CDR3 protein: CASSLLGSPLHF. DNA of the CDR3: TGTGCCAGCAGCTTATTGGGTTCACCCCTCCACTTT.

The gene calls are TRBV4-1 and TRBJ1-3; D remains ambiguous. Trimming took 4 bases from V and 3 from J, leaving 10 bases between them. The CDR3 contains 14 residues. Germline loops: CDR1 MGHRA, CDR2 YSYEKL. The CDR3 nucleotides read TGCGCCAGCAGCCTTGGGATGGATGGAAACACCATATATTTT. Translation: CASSLGMDGNTIYF.

This clone was picked up many times. Since a much larger clone is just one base distant, this may be a read error. Other DNA sequences within the sample encode an identical CDR3. The chain couples TRBV12-3 or TRBV12-4 to TRBJ1-5; D ambiguous. With 5 bases removed from V and 7 bases from J, the gap between germline ends came to 9 bases. This CDR3 is built from 12 residues. The CDR3 loop reads CASSPRSQPQHF. DNA of the CDR3: TGTGCCAGCAGTCCCCGCAGCCAGCCCCAGCATTTT.

This clone has ten or more counts. Within the sample, other DNA sequences also encode this same CDR3. This sequence joins TRBV30 and TRBJ2-7; a weak D match, TRBD2 (7 bases). The length of the CDR3 is 14 residues. Germline CDR1 reads GTSNPN; CDR2 reads SVGIG (reference sequence). V was trimmed by 4 bases and J by 5 bases, leaving 18 bases between them. The DNA of the CDR3 is TGTGCCTGGAACCACGGTTGGGGGGGGCACGAGCAGTACTTC. Translating gives CAWNHGWGGHEQYF.

This clone was observed a handful of times. V usage is TRBV2 and J usage is TRBJ1-2, with 7 bases identical to TRBD1. The length of the CDR3 is 15 residues. With 4 bases clipped from V and 10 bases from J, the junction kept 15 bases outside the gene matches. Germline V gene data show CDR1 as SNHLY and CDR2 as FYNNEI. CDR3 bases: TGTGCCAGCAGTGGAGAAACGGGACAGATCTATATCTACACCTTC. It specifies CASSGETGQIYIYTF.

The chain has TRBV27 and TRBJ1-1; maybe TRBD1 (6 bases). V was clipped by 2 bases and J by 0 bases, with 16 bases between them. Germline lookup yields CDR1 MNHEY and CDR2 SMNVEV (reference sequence). The CDR3 spans 17 residues. The CDR3 loop reads CASSLRGLQGLNTEAFF. In DNA form, the CDR3 reads TGTGCCAGCAGTTTACGGGGCCTACAGGGCCTGAACACTGAAGCTTTCTTT.

The gene calls are TRBV2 and TRBJ1-1; 7 positions agree with TRBD1. The V gene's germline CDR1 is SNHLY and CDR2 FYNNEI. The CDR3 is made up of 16 amino acids. Unmatched junction bases numbered 15, after V lost 10 bases and J lost 1 base. The DNA of the CDR3 is TGTGCCAAAGACAGGGCGGATAAAGGAGCGAACACTGAAGCTTTCTTT. This codes for CAKDRADKGANTEAFF.

This clone came up a few times. The CDR3 here is CASSVEGVGAVTQYF. CDR3 coding DNA: TGTGCCAGCAGCGTAGAGGGTGTGGGGGCTGTGACCCAGTACTTC. The chain links TRBV9 to TRBJ2-5; possible D gene TRBD1, 6 bases. There are 15 residues in the CDR3. CDR1 is SGDLS, CDR2 YYNGEE, per germline. Trimming pared 0 bases from V and 7 bases from J, leaving 16 bases between. The complete variable domain, with remaining parts taken from reference TRBV9 and TRBJ2-5, reads DSGVTQTPKHLITATGQRVTLRCSPRSGDLSVYWYQQSLDQGLQFLIQYYNGEERAKGNILERFSAQQFPDLHSELNLSSLELGDSALYFCASSVEGVGAVTQYFGPGTRLLVL.

This clone came up a few times. This sequence joins TRBV28 and TRBJ2-1; TRBD2 aligns across 8 bases. This CDR3 contains 15 residues. Losses at the gene ends were 5 bases for V and 10 bases for J; bases not matched to a gene: 13. Germline CDR1 MDHEN, CDR2 SYDVKM. CDR3 sequence reads: CASSRGLGAVGEQFF. The CDR3 coding sequence is TGTGCCAGCAGTAGGGGACTAGGGGCGGTAGGGGAGCAGTTCTTC.

This clone has ten or more counts. The V call is TRBV12-3 or TRBV12-4, the J call TRBJ2-5; D is unresolved. V gave up 1 base and J gave up 4 bases, with 7 bases separating them. This CDR3 is 13 amino acids long. The CDR3, as DNA: TGTGCCAGCAGTTTAGGGCCGGGAGAGACCCAGTACTTC. Translation: CASSLGPGETQYF.

This clone was observed many times. This chain joins TRBV6-1 and TRBJ1-1, with TRBD1 identical over 9 bases. The CDR3 has 13 amino acids. Germline values: CDR1 MNHNS, CDR2 SASEGT. With V trimmed by 0 bases and J by 11 bases, 4 bases remained unmatched. CDR3 region: CASSEARDREAFF. The CDR3 nucleotides read TGTGCCAGCAGTGAAGCGAGGGACAGGGAGGCTTTCTTT.

The table lists this clone with many counts. A much larger clone lies one base from this, so it may be a read error. This sample includes further DNA sequences coding for the same CDR3. This chain uses TRBV15 with TRBJ2-7; D may be TRBD1 (6 bases). The germline gives CDR1 LNHNV, CDR2 YYDKDF (reference sequence). There are 14 residues in the CDR3. Here the CDR3 reads CATSRGTVSYGQYF. DNA for the CDR3: TGTGCCACCAGCAGAGGGACAGTCTCCTACGGGCAGTACTTC.

The CDR3 DNA reads as TGCAGTGCCCGACAGATGCGGGGCAATCAGCCCCAGCATTTT. It encodes CSARQMRGNQPQHF. This rearrangement joins TRBV20-1 to TRBJ1-5; D might be TRBD1 (5 bases). The V gene lost 6 bases and the J gene lost 2 bases, with 14 bases spanning the gap. The CDR3 runs to 14 residues. The V gene's germline CDR1 is DFQATT and CDR2 SNEGSKA (reference sequence).

In its sample, this clone was seen many times. The chain links TRBV28 to TRBJ1-2, with TRBD1 matching over 8 bases. CDR3 size: 18 residues. V dropped 1 base and J dropped 3; count of bases not matched to a gene: 13. CDR1 is MDHEN and CDR2 is SYDVKM in the germline V gene. As DNA, the CDR3 is TGTGCCAGCAGTTTATTAGTGGTCAGGGGGCGCTTGGACTATGGCTACACCTTC. Protein product: CASSLLVVRGRLDYGYTF.

This clone was seen ten or more times. The genes are TRBV20-1 and TRBJ1-1, with 7 bases that match TRBD1. Germline-derived CDR1 and CDR2 are DFQATT and SNEGSKA (reference sequence). Trimming removed 0 bases from V and 9 bases from J; junction bases left unmatched: 7. CDR3 size: 13 residues. The CDR3 protein is CSARDPAGGKAFF. Written as DNA, the CDR3 is TGCAGTGCTAGAGATCCGGCAGGGGGGAAAGCTTTCTTT.

This clone was observed at least ten times. The chain carries TRBV25-1 and TRBJ2-1; unclear D gene. The CDR3 spans 11 residues. The V gene's germline CDR1 is MGHDK and CDR2 SYGVNS. V was shortened by 6 bases and J by 5 bases, with 5 bases between the two germline ends. The CDR3 sequence: CASRSNNEQFF. As DNA, the CDR3 is TGTGCCAGCAGATCGAACAATGAGCAGTTCTTC.

This clone was found many times. The gene calls are TRBV20-1 and TRBJ2-7, with D uncertain. Trimming stripped 3 bases from V and 1 base from J, with 13 bases between. The CDR3 runs 14 residues. CDR1 and CDR2 from the germline V gene are DFQATT and SNEGSKA (reference sequence). The CDR3 sequence: CSASDLAGSYEQYF. DNA of the CDR3: TGCAGTGCTAGTGATCTGGCAGGATCCTACGAGCAGTACTTC.

The chain combines TRBV5-4 with TRBJ2-1; 8 nucleotides match TRBD2. This CDR3 comprises 16 residues. The junction had 9 bases not matched to a gene; V was cut back by 0 bases and J by 7 bases. Looked up from germline, CDR1 is SGHNT and CDR2 is YYREEE (reference sequence). CDR3 sequence: CASSLGTGGPGNEQFF. In DNA, the CDR3 is TGTGCCAGCAGCTTGGGAACGGGGGGGCCGGGGAATGAGCAGTTCTTC. Full variable domain (rest looked up from reference TRBV5-4 and TRBJ2-1): ETGVTQSPTHLIKTRGQQVTLRCSSQSGHNTVSWYQQALGQGPQFIFQYYREEENGRGNFPPRFSGLQFPNYSSELNVNALELDDSALYLCASSLGTGGPGNEQFFGPGTRLTVL.

This clone appeared many times. The chain carries TRBV14 and TRBJ2-1, with a weak D call TRBD2 (6 bases). Germline CDR1 SGHDN, CDR2 FVKESK. The CDR3 is 14 amino acids. The V end was cut by 3 bases, the J end by 6 bases, with 12 bases between. CDR3 DNA sequence: TGTGCCAGCAGCCACGGCGGGACCGTCAATGAGCAGTTCTTC. Its protein is CASSHGGTVNEQFF.

This clone appeared many times. The V call is TRBV19, the J call TRBJ1-2, with D maybe TRBD1 (6 bases). V lost 9 bases, J lost 7 bases, and 12 bases lay in between. CDR1 LNHDA and CDR2 SQIVND come from the germline V gene (reference sequence). The CDR3 extends over 11 amino acids. In DNA, the CDR3 is TGTGCCAGCTCTAGGGGGTCTGGCTACACCTTC. It encodes CASSRGSGYTF.

This clone has just a few counts. This chain connects TRBV2 to TRBJ2-7; a possible D gene is TRBD2 (6 bases). The CDR3 loop spans 14 amino acids. CDR1 is SNHLY and CDR2 is FYNNEI in the germline V gene. The V end lost 8 bases, the J end lost 1 base, and 15 bases lay between the germline ends. In DNA, the CDR3 is TGTGCCAGCCCAAGTCCGGAGGGGTCCTACGAGCAGTACTTC. This codes for CASPSPEGSYEQYF.

The chain carries TRBV5-1 and TRBJ1-1; 7 nucleotides align to TRBD1. This CDR3 is 16 amino acids long. Germline lookup yields CDR1 SGHRS and CDR2 YFSETQ. The ends lost 2 bases at V and 1 base at J; junction bases unmatched: 8. As DNA, the CDR3 is TGCGCCAGCAGCTTAAGGGGGCGGGTTAAGAACACTGAAGCTTTCTTT. Its translation is CASSLRGRVKNTEAFF. Together with reference TRBV5-1 and TRBJ1-1, the CDR3 gives the full variable domain: KAGVTQTPRYLIKTRGQQVTLSCSPISGHRSVSWYQQTPGQGLQFLFEYFSETQRNKGNFPGRFSGRQFSNSRSEMNVSTLELGDSALYLCASSLRGRVKNTEAFFGQGTRLTVV.

This clone is labeled as medium-sized. The rearrangement joins TRBV5-1 to TRBJ2-3; the D gene is possibly TRBD1 (6 bases). Germline lookup yields CDR1 SGHRS and CDR2 YFSETQ. CDR3 size: 17 residues. Trimming left V 0 bases short and J 1 base short, with 15 bases between. CDR3 protein: CASSLAYLGGGTDTQYF. In DNA, the CDR3 is TGCGCCAGCAGCTTGGCCTACTTAGGGGGTGGCACAGATACGCAGTATTTT.